Given below is one T cell receptor (beta chain) in context. The CDR3 sequence is 15 residues long. Germline CDR1 is SGHTA and CDR2 is FQGNSA. V was trimmed by 6 bases and J by 12 bases, leaving 26 bases between them. As originally analysed: Reference gene primer amplification yielded estimated nucleated cell counts. Sequencing was performed with immunoSEQ multiplex PCR; in TCRdb, only in-frame clones are kept and a portion is missing. Clonal size and the V and J genes are those of that table, whereas D and trimming came from the DNA. The sample has over 200,000 clones, 75% to 85% seen once. The data stem from a study of blood T cell repertoires in COVID-19.

The TCR sequence derives from a woman aged 25 to 45 with COVID-19, enrolled during active disease. Sequenced input: peripheral blood. This chain connects TRBV7-2 to TRBJ1-2; D perhaps matches TRBD1 (6 bases). The CDR3 is CASSLSGQPGSGDTF. CDR3 in DNA: TGTGCCAGCAGTTTGAGTGGACAGCCCGGTAGTGGGGACACCTTC.